This T cell receptor beta chain comes out of a study of blood T cell repertoires in COVID-19 (dated by TCRdb to between 2020 and 2021). In terms of the full investigation: Collaborator samples came from the United States, Italy and Spain and covered acute and convalescent phases of COVID-19. The repertoires were released in a freely available public database intended as a resource for research on the immune response to SARS-CoV-2. Deeply sampled blood TCRbeta repertoires from subjects exposed to, actively infected with, or recovered from COVID-19 were included in the dataset. The samples were drawn from two sources: the first 160 participants of the ongoing ImmuneRACE study, and fewer than 1,500 subjects contributed by 6 global collaborators. The material from the prospective study consisted of cDNA or gDNA derived from T cells, B-cell-depleted T cells, or PBMCs. Sample metadata almost always included a de-identified subject ID, COVID-19 status, age in years and sex. Where available, HLA class I and class II types were taken from metadata supplied by the sample provider and were not determined by assay-based typing.

TCRbeta CDR3 regions were amplified from genomic DNA using the immunoSEQ Assay, a bias-controlled multiplex PCR. Concerning the study's data processing: The number of nucleated cells in each sample was estimated by amplification of reference gene primers within the assay. To quantify the absolute abundance of each unique TCRbeta CDR3 rearrangement, sequence reads were collapsed and filtered. For each sample, productive Simpson clonality was calculated by taking the square root of Simpson's diversity index across productive rearrangements. This immuneACCESS table, as held by TCRdb, lists in-frame sequences with V and J called but not all clones. Of the missing ones, under half trace to an unresolved V gene in checked studies; the others have no known cause. V and J calls plus clone size are reproduced from that table; the DNA served to infer D and trimming. The sample records about 250,000 clones, roughly 82% of which are singletons. The top ten clones comprise around 5% of the sample.

Study-level results and caveats: The quantity of clinical and demographic metadata differed by source and by participant and was supplied without curation.

On this clone: No antigen is known for it. One end of the junction varies from germline; a read error may be responsible.

From a lookup of the germline V gene (reference sequence), CDR1 and CDR2 are LGHDT and YNNKEL. Including the terminal cysteine and phenylalanine, the CDR3 comprises 16 residues. Only the CDR3 part of the read is kept: 48 bases, read in frame from the first base. The collaborating institutions used their own protocols to collect whole blood in K2EDTA tubes. For TCRbeta analysis, collaborators shipped samples in one of three forms: frozen whole blood, isolated PBMCs, or DNA extracted from either of those sample types. This TCR was recovered from a woman between 65 and 79 years old with acute or convalescent COVID-19. Material: peripheral blood. The chain joins TRBV3-1 (or the pseudogene TRBV3-2) to TRBJ1-3; TRBD1 is possibly the D segment (6 matching bases). The nucleotides are TGTGCCAGTAGCCCACAGGGACAATTCTCTGGAAACACCATATATTTT. It codes for CASSPQGQFSGNTIYF.